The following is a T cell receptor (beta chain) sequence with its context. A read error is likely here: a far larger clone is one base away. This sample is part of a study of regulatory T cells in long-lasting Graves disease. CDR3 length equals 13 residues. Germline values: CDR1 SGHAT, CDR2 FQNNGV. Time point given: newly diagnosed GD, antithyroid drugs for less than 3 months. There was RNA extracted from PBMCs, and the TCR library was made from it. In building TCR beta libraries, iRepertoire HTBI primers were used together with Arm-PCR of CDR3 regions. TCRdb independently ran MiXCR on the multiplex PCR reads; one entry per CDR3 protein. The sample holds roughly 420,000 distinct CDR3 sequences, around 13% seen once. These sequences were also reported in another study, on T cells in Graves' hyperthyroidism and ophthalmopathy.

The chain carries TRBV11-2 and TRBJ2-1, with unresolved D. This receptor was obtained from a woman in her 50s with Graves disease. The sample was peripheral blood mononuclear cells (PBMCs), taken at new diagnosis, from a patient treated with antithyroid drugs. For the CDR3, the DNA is TGTGCCAGCAGCTTACCAGGAGACAATGGGCAGTTCTTC. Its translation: CASSLPGDNGQFF.